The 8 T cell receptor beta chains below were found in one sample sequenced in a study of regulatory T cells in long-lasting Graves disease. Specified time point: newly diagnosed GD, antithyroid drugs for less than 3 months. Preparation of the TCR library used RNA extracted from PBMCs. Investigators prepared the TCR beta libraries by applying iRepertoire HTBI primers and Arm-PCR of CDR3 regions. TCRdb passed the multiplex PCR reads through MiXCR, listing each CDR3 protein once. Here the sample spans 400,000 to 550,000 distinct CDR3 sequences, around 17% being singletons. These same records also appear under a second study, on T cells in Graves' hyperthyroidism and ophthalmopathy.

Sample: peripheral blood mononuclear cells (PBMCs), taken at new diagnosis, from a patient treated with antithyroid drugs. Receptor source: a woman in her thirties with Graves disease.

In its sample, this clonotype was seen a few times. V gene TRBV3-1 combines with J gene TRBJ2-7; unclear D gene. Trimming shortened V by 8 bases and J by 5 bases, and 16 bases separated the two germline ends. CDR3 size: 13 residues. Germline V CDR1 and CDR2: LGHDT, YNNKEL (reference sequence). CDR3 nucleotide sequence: TGTGCCAGCGCCGTTCAGGCGAGAGACGAGCAGTACTTC. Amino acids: CASAVQARDEQYF.

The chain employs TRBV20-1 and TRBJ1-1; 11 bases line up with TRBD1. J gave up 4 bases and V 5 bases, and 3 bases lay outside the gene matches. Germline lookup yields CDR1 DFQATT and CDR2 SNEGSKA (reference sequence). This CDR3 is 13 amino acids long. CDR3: CSAEGQGGTEAFF. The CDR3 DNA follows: TGCAGTGCTGAGGGACAGGGGGGCACTGAAGCTTTCTTT.

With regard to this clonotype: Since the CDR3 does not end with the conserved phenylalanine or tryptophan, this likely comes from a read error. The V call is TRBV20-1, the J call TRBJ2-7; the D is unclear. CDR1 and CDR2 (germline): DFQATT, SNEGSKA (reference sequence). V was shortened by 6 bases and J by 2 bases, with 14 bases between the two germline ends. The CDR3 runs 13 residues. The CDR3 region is CSAQSPYPYEQYL. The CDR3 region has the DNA TGCAGTGCCCAGTCCCCTTATCCCTACGAGCAGTACCTC.

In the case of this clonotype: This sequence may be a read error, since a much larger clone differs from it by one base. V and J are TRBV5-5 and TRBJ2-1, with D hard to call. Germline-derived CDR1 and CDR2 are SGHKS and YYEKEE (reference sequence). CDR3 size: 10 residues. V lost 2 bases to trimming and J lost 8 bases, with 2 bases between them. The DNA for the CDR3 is TGTGCCAGCAGCTTCCATGAGCAGTTCTTC. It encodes CASSFHEQFF.

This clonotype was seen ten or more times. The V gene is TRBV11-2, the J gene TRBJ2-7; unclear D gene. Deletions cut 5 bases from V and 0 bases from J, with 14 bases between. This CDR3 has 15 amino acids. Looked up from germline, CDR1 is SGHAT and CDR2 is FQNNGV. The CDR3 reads CASSPGRKSSYEQYF. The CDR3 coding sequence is TGTGCCAGCAGCCCCGGGCGGAAGAGCTCCTACGAGCAGTACTTC.

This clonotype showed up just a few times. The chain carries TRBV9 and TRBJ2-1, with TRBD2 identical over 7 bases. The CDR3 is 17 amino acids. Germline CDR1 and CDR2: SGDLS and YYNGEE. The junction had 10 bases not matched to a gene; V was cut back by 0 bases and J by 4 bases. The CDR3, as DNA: TGTGCCAGCAGCGTAGGAAGCTTGGCTAGCGGTTACAATGAGCAGTTCTTC. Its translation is CASSVGSLASGYNEQFF.

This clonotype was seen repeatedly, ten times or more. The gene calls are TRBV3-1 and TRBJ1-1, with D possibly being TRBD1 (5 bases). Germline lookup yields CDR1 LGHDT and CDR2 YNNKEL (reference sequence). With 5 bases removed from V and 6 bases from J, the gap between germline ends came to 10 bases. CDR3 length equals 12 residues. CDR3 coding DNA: TGTGCCAGCAGCTCACAGGAGGCTGAAGCTTTCTTT. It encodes CASSSQEAEAFF.

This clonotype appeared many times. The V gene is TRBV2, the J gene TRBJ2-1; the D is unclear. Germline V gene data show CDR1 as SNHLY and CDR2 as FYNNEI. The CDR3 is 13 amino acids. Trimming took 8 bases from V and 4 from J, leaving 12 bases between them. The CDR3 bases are TGTGCCAGCCCCCGAGGACGATACAATGAGCAGTTCTTC. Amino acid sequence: CASPRGRYNEQFF.